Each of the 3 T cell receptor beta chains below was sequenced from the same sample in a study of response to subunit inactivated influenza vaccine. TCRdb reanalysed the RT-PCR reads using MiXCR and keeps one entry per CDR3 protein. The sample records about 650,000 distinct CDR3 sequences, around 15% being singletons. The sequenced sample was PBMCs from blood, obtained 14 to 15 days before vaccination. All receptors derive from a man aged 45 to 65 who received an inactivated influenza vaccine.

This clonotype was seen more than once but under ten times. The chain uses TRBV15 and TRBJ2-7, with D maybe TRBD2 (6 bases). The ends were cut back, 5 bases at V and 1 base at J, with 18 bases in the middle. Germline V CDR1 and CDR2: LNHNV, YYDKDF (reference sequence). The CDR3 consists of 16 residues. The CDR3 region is CATSGGPGGASYEQYF. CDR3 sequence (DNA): TGTGCCACCAGCGGAGGGCCGGGCGGAGCGTCCTACGAGCAGTACTTC.

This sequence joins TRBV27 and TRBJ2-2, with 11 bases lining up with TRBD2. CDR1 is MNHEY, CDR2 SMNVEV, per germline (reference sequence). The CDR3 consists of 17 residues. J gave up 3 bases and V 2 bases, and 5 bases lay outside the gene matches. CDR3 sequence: CASSLATSGSYTGELFF. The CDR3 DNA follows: TGTGCCAGCAGTTTAGCTACTAGCGGGAGCTACACCGGGGAGCTGTTTTTT.

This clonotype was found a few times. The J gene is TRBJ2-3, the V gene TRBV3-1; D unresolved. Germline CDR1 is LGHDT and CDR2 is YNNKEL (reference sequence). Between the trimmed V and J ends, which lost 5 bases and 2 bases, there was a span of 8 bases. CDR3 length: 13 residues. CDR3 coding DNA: TGTGCCAGCAGCGTGGGTCTCACAGATACGCAGTATTTT. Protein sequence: CASSVGLTDTQYF.